The rows below give T cell receptor beta chains drawn from one sample of a study of CD8 T cells in Susac syndrome. TCRdb itself ran the immunoSEQ multiplex PCR reads through MiXCR, one entry per CDR3 protein. The sample includes some 150,000 distinct CDR3 sequences, roughly 94% of them seen just once. Sequenced material: CD4+ T cells from PBMCs. The receptors shown here come from a human donor in good health. CDR3s include the opening cysteine and the closing phenylalanine or tryptophan. The D gene is left open where the match is weak. The size entry is marked missing in some rows and otherwise reads once, few, many or a size class.

cdr3_length	v_call	j_call	clone_size	d_call	cdr3_nt	cdr3_aa
14	TRBV2	TRBJ1-3	once	NA	TGTGCCAGCAGTGCCGGGAGCTCTGGAAACACCATATATTTT	CASSAGSSGNTIYF
14	TRBV28	TRBJ2-5	NA	NA	TGTGCCAGCAGTTTAGGCGGGACTGAGGGGACCCAGTACTTC	CASSLGGTEGTQYF
14	TRBV30	TRBJ2-1	NA	TRBD2	TGTGCCTGGAGTGCCAGCGGGAGGCTGAATGAGCAGTTCTTC	CAWSASGRLNEQFF
15	TRBV9	TRBJ1-2	NA	NA	TGTGCCAGCAGCGTAGAGGGACGCACTAACTATGGCTACACCTTC	CASSVEGRTNYGYTF
15	TRBV2	TRBJ2-5	NA	TRBD1	TGTGCCAGCAGTGTACAGGACAGGGGGACAGAGACCCAGTACTTC	CASSVQDRGTETQYF
15	TRBV20-1	TRBJ2-7	NA	TRBD2	TGCAGTGCTAGCCCTCCGGGACTAGCTGTCTACGAGCAGTACTTC	CSASPPGLAVYEQYF
14	TRBV29-1	TRBJ1-1	once	NA	TGCAGCGTAGTAAGGACGGGCCTGAACACTGAAGCTTTCTTT	CSVVRTGLNTEAFF
16	TRBV9	TRBJ2-7	NA	NA	TGTGCCAGCAGCGTAGACGGGGGGACAAACCTCTACGAGCAGTACTTC	CASSVDGGTNLYEQYF
20	TRBV11-2	TRBJ2-7	NA	TRBD2	TGTGCCAGCAGCTTTATTTCCTGGGGGTCGCGGGAGGGCCGGACCTACGAGCAGTACTTC	CASSFISWGSREGRTYEQYF
16	TRBV19	TRBJ2-2	NA	TRBD1	TGTGCCAGTAGTCGCCCCGGGACAGGGGCTTCGAGGGAGCTGTTTTTT	CASSRPGTGASRELFF
15	TRBV3-1	TRBJ2-5	NA	TRBD2	TGTGCCAGCAGCCCGAGGACTAGCGGGATGGAGACCCAGTACTTC	CASSPRTSGMETQYF
14	TRBV18	TRBJ1-1	NA	NA	TGTGCCAGCTCACCACAGGAGGGGAACACTGAAGCTTTCTTT	CASSPQEGNTEAFF
17	TRBV7-9	TRBJ2-6	NA	NA	TGTGCCAGCAGCCGACAGCCGACAGTCCCTGGGGCCAACGTCCTGACTTTC	CASSRQPTVPGANVLTF
13	TRBV20-1	TRBJ2-1	NA	TRBD1	TGCAGTGCTAGAAGCCCAGGGGGCGTTGAGCAGTTCTTC	CSARSPGGVEQFF
15	TRBV7-7	TRBJ2-5	once	TRBD1	TGTGCTAGCAGCTTAGACAGGGCTCAAGGAGAGACCCAGTACTTC	CASSLDRAQGETQYF
15	TRBV7-2	TRBJ1-2	NA	TRBD1	TGTGCCAGCAGTCCCGGACAGGGGGTAACCTATGGCTACACCTTC	CASSPGQGVTYGYTF
11	TRBV28	TRBJ1-1	once	NA	TGTGCCAGCAGTTTCAGCAGAAAAGCTTTCTTT	CASSFSRKAFF
14	TRBV7-2	TRBJ2-3	NA	NA	TGTGCCAGCAGCTTGTTTGAAAGCACAGATACGCAGTATTTT	CASSLFESTDTQYF
16	TRBV5-1	TRBJ2-1	once	TRBD1	TGCGCCAGCAGCTTGTCGCCGGGACAGGAATACAATGAGCAGTTCTTC	CASSLSPGQEYNEQFF
16	TRBV7-2	TRBJ2-7	NA	TRBD1	TGTGCCAGCAGCTTATCTCGGGACAGGGGGACCTACGAGCAGTACTTC	CASSLSRDRGTYEQYF
14	TRBV29-1	TRBJ2-5	once	NA	TGCAGCGTCCTCACGGACAGTGCCCAAGAGACCCAGTACTTC	CSVLTDSAQETQYF
11	TRBV20-1	TRBJ1-1	NA	NA	TGCAGTGCTAGAGGGGTTGTCGGGGCTTTCTTT	CSARGVVGAFF
18	TRBV29-1	TRBJ1-4	NA	TRBD1	TGCAGCGTTGAAGATTCGATATCGGGAACAGGGGGGCATGAAAAACTGTTTTTT	CSVEDSISGTGGHEKLFF
14	TRBV3-1	TRBJ1-2	NA	NA	TGTGCCAGCAGCCAAGAAAGGGGTCTGGGTGGCTACACCTTC	CASSQERGLGGYTF
12	TRBV2	TRBJ2-5	NA	TRBD1	TGTGCCAGCAGGGACAGGGGTGAGACCCAGTACTTC	CASRDRGETQYF
12	TRBV29-1	TRBJ1-5	NA	NA	TGCAGCGTTGAAGATGGGGTTCAGCCCCAGCATTTT	CSVEDGVQPQHF